What follows describes a single T cell receptor beta chain. The antigen is undetermined. At one of its ends the junction is not consistent with the germline gene, which may arise from a read error. The entry originates in a study of blood T cells in healthy people across ages. The use of a sample-barcoded 5' primer and a J-beta primer mix characterized a second PCR of about 6 to 11 cycles. TCRdb re-called the 5' RACE reads through MiXCR, storing one row per CDR3 protein. The table records about 800,000 distinct CDR3 sequences, over 45% of them present only once. Total RNA, at least 5 micrograms per sample, was extracted from PBMCs. The length of the CDR3 is 15 residues. Germline V gene lookup returns CDR1 MNHNS and CDR2 SASEGT. Notes on the study in general: With age, beta diversity per million T cells declined roughly linearly, significantly by 40.

The V gene is TRBV6-1, the J gene TRBJ2-6; 8 bases agree with TRBD2. The TCR was taken from a man between 25 and 39 years old in good health. Sequenced material: blood. The DNA for the CDR3 is TGTGCCAGTACAGCGGGAGCGGCCGGGGTCAACGTCCTGACTTTC. It translates to CASTAGAAGVNVLTF.